The rows below give T cell receptor beta chains drawn from one sample of a study of metastatic and nonmetastatic thyroid tumors. Through MiXCR, TCRdb re-clonotyped the PCR reads. Of 9,000 to 9,500 clones listed, roughly a third are singletons. Sequencing used adjacent normal tissue. Receptors were obtained from a female donor with papillary thyroid cancer or a benign thyroid nodule (not recorded which). Some clones in this sample may be carry-over from other donors' samples. Each CDR3 is given without its conserved first and last residue.

CDR3 protein: ASSLGYEQY; V gene: TRBV5-1; J gene: TRBJ2-7
CDR3 protein: ASGLKGANYGYT; V gene: TRBV3-1; J gene: TRBJ1-2
CDR3 protein: ASRKGHYGYT; V gene: TRBV19; J gene: TRBJ1-2
CDR3 protein: ASTAGAAGNQPQH; V gene: TRBV2; J gene: TRBJ1-5
CDR3 protein: ASSETASYEQY; V gene: TRBV2; J gene: TRBJ2-7
CDR3 protein: SAGPVGEQY; V gene: TRBV20-1; J gene: TRBJ2-7
CDR3 protein: ASSLAGGTYEQY; V gene: TRBV11-2; J gene: TRBJ2-7
CDR3 protein: ASRTAYNEQF; V gene: TRBV9; J gene: TRBJ2-1
CDR3 protein: ASSLLQGSEAF; V gene: TRBV11-2; J gene: TRBJ1-1
CDR3 protein: ASSLSGGTEQF; V gene: TRBV11-2; J gene: TRBJ2-1
CDR3 protein: ASSFPSGSNTGELF; V gene: TRBV7-8; J gene: TRBJ2-2
CDR3 protein: ASSQGTAGRGNTEAF; V gene: TRBV7-9; J gene: TRBJ1-1
CDR3 protein: ASKLRIGGGYLREYGQY; V gene: TRBV13; J gene: TRBJ2-7
CDR3 protein: ASSRTPGLAGTPGELF; V gene: TRBV13; J gene: TRBJ2-2
CDR3 protein: ASSINPLEGYT; V gene: TRBV19; J gene: TRBJ1-2
CDR3 protein: SARTTGDEQF; V gene: TRBV20-1; J gene: TRBJ2-1
CDR3 protein: ASSAGTSGTDTQY; V gene: TRBV6-4; J gene: TRBJ2-3
CDR3 protein: ASSLDQQAISYNSPLH; V gene: TRBV11-2; J gene: TRBJ1-6
CDR3 protein: ASSPGTDYGYT; V gene: TRBV18; J gene: TRBJ1-2
CDR3 protein: ASSLLAGGTYEQY; V gene: TRBV11-2; J gene: TRBJ2-7
CDR3 protein: ASKPDPGFAGCGTDTQY; V gene: TRBV5-1; J gene: TRBJ2-3
CDR3 protein: ASSPDRGSEAF; V gene: TRBV7-2; J gene: TRBJ1-1
CDR3 protein: ASSPPQGGTYNEQF; V gene: TRBV18; J gene: TRBJ2-1
CDR3 protein: ASSEWVAGWDLRELF; V gene: TRBV6-1; J gene: TRBJ2-2
CDR3 protein: ASSLDGQGNYEQY; V gene: TRBV7-9; J gene: TRBJ2-7
CDR3 protein: ASSFGRAMVF; V gene: TRBV12-3/TRBV12-4; J gene: TRBJ1-1
CDR3 protein: ASSPRGRVGNEQF; V gene: TRBV5-1; J gene: TRBJ2-1
CDR3 protein: ASSLPGRTYEQY; V gene: TRBV18; J gene: TRBJ2-7
CDR3 protein: ATSRDRSGTALDSNTGELF; V gene: TRBV15; J gene: TRBJ2-2
CDR3 protein: ASSGRTGDRGYT; V gene: TRBV5-1; J gene: TRBJ1-2
CDR3 protein: ASSFAGFEAF; V gene: TRBV12-3/TRBV12-4; J gene: TRBJ1-1
CDR3 protein: ASSASERTERGY; V gene: TRBV12-3/TRBV12-4; J gene: TRBJ2-7
CDR3 protein: ASSVSCGGGYT; V gene: TRBV9; J gene: TRBJ1-2
CDR3 protein: ARSYSRAGTETQS; V gene: TRBV6-5; J gene: TRBJ2-3
CDR3 protein: ASKRGNTIY; V gene: TRBV6-1; J gene: TRBJ1-3
CDR3 protein: SAMGHLNSPLH; V gene: TRBV20-1; J gene: TRBJ1-6
CDR3 protein: ASSHGVRETQY; V gene: TRBV28; J gene: TRBJ2-5
CDR3 protein: ASSQDTVQETQY; V gene: TRBV3-1; J gene: TRBJ2-5
CDR3 protein: ATQRGAFYEQY; V gene: TRBV6-2/TRBV6-3; J gene: TRBJ2-7
CDR3 protein: ASSPRPWVDTQY; V gene: TRBV7-8; J gene: TRBJ2-3
CDR3 protein: ASSPVATGGDTGELF; V gene: TRBV11-1; J gene: TRBJ2-2
CDR3 protein: SARGFADEQY; V gene: TRBV20-1; J gene: TRBJ2-7
CDR3 protein: ASKGDTGYGYT; V gene: TRBV3-1; J gene: TRBJ1-2
CDR3 protein: SALPGLDNNEQF; V gene: TRBV20-1; J gene: TRBJ2-1
CDR3 protein: ASTPPRTNTDTQY; V gene: TRBV28; J gene: TRBJ2-3
CDR3 protein: ASSRTGNTEAF; V gene: TRBV5-8; J gene: TRBJ1-1
CDR3 protein: ASSLYLTSFSYEQY; V gene: TRBV12-3/TRBV12-4; J gene: TRBJ2-7
CDR3 protein: ASSQGLAGGPKNIQY; V gene: TRBV4-1; J gene: TRBJ2-4
CDR3 protein: ASSAYGYT; V gene: TRBV19; J gene: TRBJ1-2
CDR3 protein: ASRWDGGSEKLNTEAF; V gene: TRBV19; J gene: TRBJ1-1
CDR3 protein: ATSPGDLYEQY; V gene: TRBV24-1; J gene: TRBJ2-7
CDR3 protein: SARSGNYGYT; V gene: TRBV20-1; J gene: TRBJ1-2
CDR3 protein: ASSFGSSYNEQF; V gene: TRBV12-3/TRBV12-4; J gene: TRBJ2-1
CDR3 protein: VSSEGIQKKPF; V gene: TRBV6-1; J gene: TRBJ1-4
CDR3 protein: ASSLLPAGGTDTQY; V gene: TRBV5-1; J gene: TRBJ2-3
CDR3 protein: ASSPETGGFQPQH; V gene: TRBV4-1; J gene: TRBJ1-5
CDR3 protein: ASSLGGLAGYEQY; V gene: TRBV5-1; J gene: TRBJ2-7
CDR3 protein: AGGTEAF; V gene: TRBV19; J gene: TRBJ1-1
CDR3 protein: SARGTSGSSYEQY; V gene: TRBV20-1; J gene: TRBJ2-7
CDR3 protein: ASSSGLTYEQY; V gene: TRBV6-1; J gene: TRBJ2-7